Listed here are 24 T cell receptor beta chains from one sample, sequenced in a study of blood T cell repertoires in COVID-19. Sequencing was performed with immunoSEQ multiplex PCR; in TCRdb, only in-frame clones are kept and a portion is missing. The sample lists around 250,000 clones, roughly 88% seen once, with around 0.67% in the top ten. The specimen sequenced was peripheral blood. The receptor set was obtained from a human donor in a cohort sampled during active COVID-19.

The rearrangement links TRBV12-3 or TRBV12-4 to TRBJ1-2; 7 bases map to TRBD1. The CDR3 extends over 12 amino acids. Trimming took 6 bases from V and 8 from J; bases not matched to a gene: 6. The CDR3 protein is CASSIDRVGYTF. The CDR3 region has the DNA TGTGCCAGCAGCATCGACAGGGTAGGCTACACCTTC.

The rearrangement uses TRBV27 and TRBJ2-3; 13 bases match TRBD2. The J segment lost 10 bases and the V segment lost 5 bases, leaving 12 bases of the junction unmatched. CDR1 and CDR2 (germline): MNHEY, SMNVEV (reference sequence). This CDR3 is built from 16 residues. In DNA, the CDR3 is TGTGCCAGCAGTCGGACCCTGGGGACTAGCGGGATCTCGCAGTATTTT. Encoded protein: CASSRTLGTSGISQYF.

J is TRBJ1-1 and V is TRBV11-3, with TRBD1 matching 8 bases. The junction had 7 bases not matched to a gene; V was cut back by 2 bases and J by 2 bases. Germline CDR1 is SGHNT and CDR2 is YENEEA. The CDR3 covers 16 residues. The CDR3 region has the DNA TGTGCCAGCAGCTTATCATTTGGGACAGGCAACACTGAAGCTTTCTTT. Amino acid sequence: CASSLSFGTGNTEAFF.

V gene TRBV18 combines with J gene TRBJ2-7; possibly TRBD2 for D (6 bases). Germline CDR1 reads KGHSH; CDR2 reads LQKENI. V was clipped by 4 bases and J by 6 bases, with 19 bases between them. The CDR3 has 15 amino acids. DNA for the CDR3: TGTGCCAGCTCACGAACGACTAGTAGTGGATCCGAGCAGTACTTC. Protein product: CASSRTTSSGSEQYF.

This rearrangement joins TRBV28 to TRBJ2-1; a possible D gene is TRBD2 (6 bases). CDR1 is MDHEN, CDR2 SYDVKM, per germline. This CDR3 is built from 15 residues. V was shortened by 2 bases and J by 3 bases, with 11 bases between the two germline ends. CDR3 sequence: CASSLGRSNYNEQFF. In DNA, the CDR3 is TGTGCCAGCAGTTTAGGGAGGTCTAACTACAATGAGCAGTTCTTC.

This clone was detected a few times. The chain is built from TRBV10-3 and TRBJ1-2; TRBD1 matches at 7 bases. Germline CDR1 ENHRY, CDR2 SYGVKD. The J segment lost 7 bases and the V segment lost 7 bases, leaving 9 bases of the junction unmatched. The CDR3 extends over 13 amino acids. Written as DNA, the CDR3 is TGTGCCATCAATTTGGACAGGACAGGTGGCTACACCTTC. As protein: CAINLDRTGGYTF.

The chain links TRBV30 to TRBJ1-2, with 8 bases identical to TRBD1. Germline V lookup: CDR1 GTSNPN, CDR2 SVGIG (reference sequence). V was clipped by 2 bases and J by 3 bases; unmatched bases: 2. The CDR3 covers 13 residues. CDR3 bases: TGTGCCTGGAGTTCGGACAGGGACTATGGCTACACCTTC. It translates to CAWSSDRDYGYTF.

V is TRBV10-3 and J is TRBJ2-7; 14 nucleotides line up with TRBD2. CDR1 and CDR2 (germline): ENHRY, SYGVKD. After removal of 7 bases from V and 0 bases from J, the junction contained 8 bases not matched to a gene. This CDR3 spans 17 amino acids. CDR3 sequence reads: CAITQGLAGASSYEQYF. CDR3 DNA sequence: TGTGCCATCACTCAGGGACTAGCGGGGGCTAGCTCCTACGAGCAGTACTTC.

The CDR3 sequence is CASGSEGGIYEQYF. The CDR3 nucleotides read TGTGCCAGCGGGAGTGAGGGCGGGATTTACGAGCAGTACTTC. J is TRBJ2-7 and V is TRBV27; maybe TRBD2 (6 bases). Looked up from germline, CDR1 is MNHEY and CDR2 is SMNVEV (reference sequence). This CDR3 has 14 residues. Trimming pared 8 bases from V and 4 bases from J, leaving 18 bases between.

This chain joins TRBV28 and TRBJ2-7; D might be TRBD2 (6 bases). CDR1 and CDR2 (germline): MDHEN, SYDVKM. The V and J ends lost 3 bases and 0 bases respectively, with 15 bases between them. The CDR3 covers 16 residues. CDR3 sequence (DNA): TGTGCCAGCAGTTTCGGGACTCTGGAAAGCTCCTACGAGCAGTACTTC. This sequence encodes CASSFGTLESSYEQYF. Looking up the rest from reference TRBV28 and TRBJ2-7 gives the full variable domain: DVKVTQSSRYLVKRTGEKVFLECVQDMDHENMFWYRQDPGLGLRLIYFSYDVKMKEKGDIPEGYSVSREKKERFSLILESASTNQTSMYLCASSFGTLESSYEQYFGPGTRLTVT.

This chain connects TRBV5-5 to TRBJ2-3; 7 bases are shared with TRBD2. The CDR3 extends over 14 amino acids. V lost 5 bases to trimming and J lost 5 bases; unmatched junction nucleotides: 8. CDR1 and CDR2 (germline): SGHKS, YYEKEE (reference sequence). Here the CDR3 reads CASSYRTSRDTQYF. The CDR3 DNA follows: TGTGCCAGCAGTTACCGGACTAGTAGAGATACGCAGTATTTT.

This chain links TRBV4-2 with TRBJ1-2; D ambiguous. There are 17 residues in the CDR3. Per the germline V gene, CDR1 is LGHNA and CDR2 is YNFKEQ. Between the trimmed V and J ends, which lost 0 bases and 5 bases, there was a span of 19 bases. The CDR3: CASSQDPLANQDYGYTF. The CDR3 coding sequence is TGTGCCAGCAGCCAAGATCCCCTGGCGAATCAGGATTATGGCTACACCTTC.

The chain joins TRBV13 to TRBJ2-3; TRBD2 is a possible D gene (6 bases). V was pared by 5 bases and J by 5 bases, with 20 bases between. Germline V lookup: CDR1 PRHDT, CDR2 FYEKMQ (reference sequence). The length of the CDR3 is 16 residues. The CDR3 sequence: CASSHTGLIGRDTQYF. The CDR3 bases are TGTGCCAGCAGCCATACGGGGCTAATCGGGAGAGATACGCAGTATTTT.

The rearrangement uses TRBV9 and TRBJ2-5; D is undetermined. CDR1 and CDR2 (germline): SGDLS, YYNGEE. This CDR3 has 16 amino acids. Deletions cut 0 bases from V and 2 bases from J, with 14 bases between. CDR3 nucleotides: TGTGCCAGCAGCGTAGGAGGCAGTACTATACAAGAGACCCAGTACTTC. Encoded protein: CASSVGGSTIQETQYF. The full variable domain, in which reference TRBV9 and TRBJ2-5 provide the parts outside the CDR3, is DSGVTQTPKHLITATGQRVTLRCSPRSGDLSVYWYQQSLDQGLQFLIQYYNGEERAKGNILERFSAQQFPDLHSELNLSSLELGDSALYFCASSVGGSTIQETQYFGPGTRLLVL.

The V call is TRBV5-6, the J call TRBJ1-6; no definite D call. The ends were cut back, 0 bases at V and 6 bases at J, with 10 bases in the middle. CDR1 SGHDT and CDR2 YYEEEE come from the germline V gene. The CDR3 covers 15 residues. The CDR3 spells CASSLGGSSNSPLHF. For the CDR3, the DNA is TGTGCCAGCAGCTTGGGCGGGAGTTCTAATTCACCCCTCCACTTT.

This clone was picked up one time. The CDR3 DNA follows: TGCGCCAGCAGCCAAGACTTAATAGCTAGCACAGATACGCAGTATTTT. Residues: CASSQDLIASTDTQYF. This chain connects TRBV4-3 to TRBJ2-3; D is unresolved. Trimming left V 0 bases short and J 0 bases short, with 10 bases between. There are 16 residues in the CDR3. The V gene's germline CDR1 is LGHNA and CDR2 YSLEER.

The V gene is TRBV28, the J gene TRBJ1-1, with D unclear. The germline V gene has CDR1 MDHEN and CDR2 SYDVKM. With 5 bases removed from V and 1 base from J, the gap between germline ends came to 14 bases. The CDR3 has 15 amino acids. CDR3 bases: TGTGCCAGCAGTGCTCCTCCACCGGGGAACACTGAAGCTTTCTTT. Its protein is CASSAPPPGNTEAFF.

This clone occurred a few times. Other DNA sequences in this specimen translate into the identical CDR3. The J gene is TRBJ1-2, the V gene TRBV27; the D gene is possibly TRBD1 (6 bases). The germline CDR1 and CDR2 sequences are MNHEY and SMNVEV (reference sequence). The CDR3 runs to 12 residues. Trimming left V 6 bases short and J 4 bases short, with 9 bases between. The CDR3 loop reads CASRQGSYGYTF. The CDR3 DNA reads as TGTGCCAGCAGACAGGGCTCCTATGGCTACACCTTC.

J is TRBJ1-3 and V is TRBV6-5; D remains unclear. CDR3 length equals 15 residues. Germline V CDR1 and CDR2: MNHEY, SVGAGI. The V and J ends lost 0 bases and 2 bases respectively, with 8 bases between them. The CDR3 bases are TGTGCCAGCAGTTACTCGAATCAGGCTGGAAACACCATATATTTT. This encodes CASSYSNQAGNTIYF.

This chain joins TRBV7-9 and TRBJ2-5, with TRBD2 matching 8 bases. CDR1 and CDR2 from the germline V gene are SEHNR and FQNEAQ (reference sequence). This CDR3 has 16 residues. V trimming: 4 bases; J trimming: 3 bases; junction bases outside the gene matches: 10. CDR3 nucleotides: TGTGCCAGCAGCTCCCCCAGGGGTAGCGGGGAAGAGACCCAGTACTTC. This gives the protein CASSSPRGSGEETQYF.

The V gene is TRBV10-3, the J gene TRBJ2-3, with D possibly being TRBD2 (6 bases). The V and J ends lost 9 bases and 0 bases respectively, with 16 bases between them. The CDR3 has 15 amino acids. The germline CDR1 and CDR2 sequences are ENHRY and SYGVKD. CDR3 loop: CAIQGTSTSTDTQYF. CDR3 DNA: TGTGCCATACAAGGGACTTCAACTAGCACAGATACGCAGTATTTT.

This sequence joins TRBV7-2 and TRBJ2-5; the match to TRBD2 covers 7 bases. With 1 base clipped from V and 7 bases from J, the junction kept 3 bases outside the gene matches. In germline, CDR1 is SGHTA, CDR2 FQGNSA. This CDR3 has 13 amino acids. The CDR3 region is CASSLDWGGTQYF. Written as DNA, the CDR3 is TGTGCCAGCAGCTTAGATTGGGGGGGGACCCAGTACTTC.

This clone was observed a single time. The CDR3: CASSLPNSGYNEQFF. CDR3 nucleotides: TGTGCCAGCAGCTTACCCAATAGCGGCTACAATGAGCAGTTCTTC. V is TRBV9 and J is TRBJ2-1, with D maybe TRBD2 (6 bases). The CDR3 contains 15 residues. Germline V gene lookup returns CDR1 SGDLS and CDR2 YYNGEE. V lost 4 bases and J lost 3, with 14 bases in between.

The rearrangement uses TRBV19 and TRBJ1-2; 9 bases are a match to TRBD1. The V and J ends lost 6 bases and 5 bases, in that order; junction bases with no gene match: 10. In germline, CDR1 is LNHDA, CDR2 SQIVND (reference sequence). The CDR3 is made up of 15 amino acids. The CDR3 loop reads CASSTGTGRVYGYTF. As DNA, the CDR3 is TGTGCCAGTAGCACCGGGACAGGGCGAGTTTATGGCTACACCTTC.